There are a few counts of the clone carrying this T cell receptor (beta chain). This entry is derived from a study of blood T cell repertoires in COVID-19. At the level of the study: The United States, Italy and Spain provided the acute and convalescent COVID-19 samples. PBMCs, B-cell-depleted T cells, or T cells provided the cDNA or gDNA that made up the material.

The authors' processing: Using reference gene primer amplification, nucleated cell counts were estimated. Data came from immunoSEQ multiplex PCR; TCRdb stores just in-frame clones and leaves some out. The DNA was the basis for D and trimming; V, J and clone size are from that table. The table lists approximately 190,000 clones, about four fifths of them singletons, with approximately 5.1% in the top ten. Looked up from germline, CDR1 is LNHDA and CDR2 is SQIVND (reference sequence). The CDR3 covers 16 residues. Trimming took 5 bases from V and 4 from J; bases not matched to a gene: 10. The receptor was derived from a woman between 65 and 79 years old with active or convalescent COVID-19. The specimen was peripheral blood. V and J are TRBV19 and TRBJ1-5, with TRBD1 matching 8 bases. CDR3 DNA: TGTGCCAGTAGTCCCCCCCGGACAGGGTTTAATCAGCCCCAGCATTTT. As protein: CASSPPRTGFNQPQHF.